Presented here are 7 T cell receptor beta chains from one specimen sequenced in a study of CD8 T cells in Susac syndrome. The authors reverse transcribed roughly 0.5 to 1 ug RNA with random hexamers. TCRdb independently ran MiXCR on the immunoSEQ multiplex PCR reads; one entry per CDR3 protein. The data show 150,000 to 200,000 distinct CDR3 sequences, with 94% seen just once and about 0.089% held by the top ten. The sequencing input was CD4+ T cells from PBMCs. The receptors stem from a human donor with multiple sclerosis.

V and J are TRBV9 and TRBJ2-3, with 8 nucleotides matching TRBD2. The germline V gene encodes CDR1 SGDLS and CDR2 YYNGEE. The trim removed 1 base at V and 6 bases at J, leaving 7 bases unmatched. The CDR3 extends over 15 amino acids. CDR3 sequence (DNA): TGTGCCAGCAGCGTATTGGCGGGGGGAGTGGATACGCAGTATTTT. Its translation: CASSVLAGGVDTQYF.

This clonotype appeared once. The chain carries TRBV5-6 and TRBJ1-5, with TRBD1 as a possible D gene (5 bases). The CDR3 is made up of 17 amino acids. Germline lookup yields CDR1 SGHDT and CDR2 YYEEEE. Trimming took off 4 bases at V and 8 bases at J, with 25 bases between the two ends. This CDR3 is CASSPRALGDDREPQHF. The CDR3 DNA is TGTGCCAGCAGCCCTAGGGCTCTAGGGGACGACAGAGAGCCCCAGCATTTT.

V and J are TRBV12-3 or TRBV12-4 and TRBJ1-1, with D possibly being TRBD1 (5 bases). This CDR3 contains 14 residues. V was shortened by 3 bases and J by 5 bases, with 13 bases between the two germline ends. CDR3: CASSFRSGPTEAFF. The CDR3 nucleotides are TGTGCCAGCAGTTTTAGGTCGGGGCCGACTGAAGCTTTCTTT.

The V and J genes are TRBV7-3 and TRBJ1-1; 7 bases align to TRBD1. Germline V gene data show CDR1 as SGHTA and CDR2 as FQGTGA. Unmatched junction bases numbered 10, after V lost 4 bases and J lost 5 bases. CDR3 length: 15 residues. CDR3 protein: CASSSATGRETEAFF. The CDR3 bases are TGTGCCAGCAGCTCGGCGACAGGGAGGGAGACTGAAGCTTTCTTT.

The genes are TRBV11-1 and TRBJ2-2; tentative D call: TRBD1 (6 bases). Trimming pared 5 bases from V and 6 bases from J, leaving 10 bases between. Germline lookup yields CDR1 SGHAT and CDR2 FQDESV (reference sequence). This CDR3 has 13 residues. CDR3: CASSPRTAGELFF. The CDR3 nucleotides read TGTGCCAGCAGCCCTCGGACAGCCGGGGAGCTGTTTTTT.

The chain links TRBV30 to TRBJ1-5, with D possibly TRBD1 on 5 matching bases. Germline CDR1 reads GTSNPN; CDR2 reads SVGIG (reference sequence). The V and J ends lost 1 base and 4 bases respectively, with 5 bases between them. The CDR3 extends over 12 amino acids. In DNA form, the CDR3 reads TGTGCCTGGAGTGGACAGAATCAGCCCCAGCATTTT. This translates into CAWSGQNQPQHF. Full variable domain (missing parts from reference TRBV30 and TRBJ1-5): SQTIHQWPATLVQPVGSPLSLECTVEGTSNPNLYWYRQAAGRGLQLLFYSVGIGQISSEVPQNLSASRPQDRQFILSSKKLLLSDSGFYLCAWSGQNQPQHFGDGTRLSIL.

The V and J genes are TRBV29-1 and TRBJ1-6; no firm D call. CDR3 length equals 12 residues. The germline gives CDR1 SQVTM, CDR2 ANQGSEA. Trimming stripped 4 bases from V and 10 bases from J, with 11 bases between. The CDR3 is CSVGTGESPLHF. In DNA form, the CDR3 reads TGCAGCGTTGGTACGGGAGAATCACCCCTCCACTTT.